The subject of this entry is one T cell receptor beta chain. Its cognate antigen is unknown. While the first cohort had 700 or so subjects, the donors belonged to the separate validation cohort of roughly 130 subjects. This entry is derived from a study of cytomegalovirus exposure and HLA in healthy donors. Study-level findings and limits: Altogether, 150 or so TCR beta chains were recorded as cytomegalovirus-associated.

Data came from immunoSEQ multiplex PCR; TCRdb stores just in-frame clones and leaves some out. Here the sample spans tens of thousands of clones, 85% to 95% being singletons. The V gene's germline CDR1 is SGDLS and CDR2 YYNGEE. Trimming removed 0 bases from V and 5 bases from J; junction bases left unmatched: 13. This CDR3 spans 18 amino acids. The sample taken for sequencing was PBMCs. The chain carries TRBV9 and TRBJ2-3, with 9 nucleotides matching TRBD2. The TCR originated in a young woman in good health and CMV-seronegative. CDR3 bases: TGTGCCAGCAGCGTAGATCTGTCGGCGGGAGGGAGTAAAGATACGCAGTATTTT. Protein: CASSVDLSAGGSKDTQYF.